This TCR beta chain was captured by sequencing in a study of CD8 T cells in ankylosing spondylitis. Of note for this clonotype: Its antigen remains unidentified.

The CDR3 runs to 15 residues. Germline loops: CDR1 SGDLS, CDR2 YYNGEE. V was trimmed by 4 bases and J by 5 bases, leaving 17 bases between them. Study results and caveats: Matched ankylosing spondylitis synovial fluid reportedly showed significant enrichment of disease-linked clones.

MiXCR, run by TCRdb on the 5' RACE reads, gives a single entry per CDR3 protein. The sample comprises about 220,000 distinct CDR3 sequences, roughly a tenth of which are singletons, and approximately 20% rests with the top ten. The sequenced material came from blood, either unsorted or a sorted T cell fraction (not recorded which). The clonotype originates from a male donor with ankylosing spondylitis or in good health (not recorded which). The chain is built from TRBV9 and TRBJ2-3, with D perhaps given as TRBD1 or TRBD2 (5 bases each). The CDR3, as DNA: TGTGCCAGCAGCCGGGGACCCTCACGAATAGATACGCAGTATTTT. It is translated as CASSRGPSRIDTQYF. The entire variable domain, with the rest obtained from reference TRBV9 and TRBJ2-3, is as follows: DSGVTQTPKHLITATGQRVTLRCSPRSGDLSVYWYQQSLDQGLQFLIQYYNGEERAKGNILERFSAQQFPDLHSELNLSSLELGDSALYFCASSRGPSRIDTQYFGPGTRLTVL.